This T cell receptor beta chain was identified during a study of shared clonotypes between healthy human individuals. Across the whole study: Three CD4 naive, three CD4 memory, two CD8 naive and one CD8 memory plate were used per donor.

CDR3 length: 16 amino acids. In germline, CDR1 is MDHEN, CDR2 SYDVKM. Between the trimmed V and J ends, which lost 3 bases and 0 bases, there was a span of 13 bases. Of note for this clone: Antigen specificity is unknown.

Genomic DNA belonging to each subset was distributed in equal measure over several immunoSEQ plates. The method was immunoSEQ multiplex PCR; TCRdb's version includes in-frame clones alone and lacks a portion of them. The table records 300,000 to 400,000 clones, about nine tenths of them present only once. Points from the study as a whole: Rarefaction showed that sequencing of sorted subsets was incomplete (despite large depth).

Adult donors, all healthy and HIV-negative, had no recent acute infections or vaccinations. This clonotype was sampled from a man aged 18 to 30 in good health. The sequenced sample was memory CD8+ T cells sorted from blood. Subset noted: CD45RO+ cells pooled with CCR7-negative TemRA cells. The chain links TRBV28 to TRBJ2-3; D might be TRBD2 (6 bases). Written as DNA, the CDR3 is TGTGCCAGCAGTTTTCGGGGGATACCTAGCACAGATACGCAGTATTTT. This encodes CASSFRGIPSTDTQYF.